This T cell receptor (beta chain) was captured by sequencing in a study of T cell responses to AZD1222 COVID-19 vaccine. This clone has only a few counts. Its antigen is unknown. Points from the study as a whole: All repertoire sampling was performed exclusively after the peak T cell response. Among the donors, most were white British and more were female, and clonal diversity was possibly underestimated.

CDR3 size: 14 residues. The germline V gene has CDR1 SGHRS and CDR2 YFSETQ. V was clipped by 0 bases and J by 6 bases, with 12 bases between them. Method: immunoSEQ multiplex PCR; TCRdb's copy keeps in-frame clones and lacks some. In the table there are fewer than 85,000 clones, 83% of which are singletons. The specimen comprised peripheral blood, sampled 28 days after the second AZD1222 dose. J is TRBJ2-5 and V is TRBV5-1; D is perhaps TRBD1 or TRBD2 (5 bases each). The sequence was obtained from an adult who received the AZD1222 COVID-19 vaccine. The CDR3 here is CASSLDSGTQTQYF. The CDR3 DNA is TGCGCCAGCAGCTTGGATTCCGGGACCCAGACCCAGTACTTC. The full variable domain, its missing parts supplied by reference TRBV5-1 and TRBJ2-5, is KAGVTQTPRYLIKTRGQQVTLSCSPISGHRSVSWYQQTPGQGLQFLFEYFSETQRNKGNFPGRFSGRQFSNSRSEMNVSTLELGDSALYLCASSLDSGTQTQYFGPGTRLLVL.